This TCR beta chain derives from a study of immune heterogeneity within non-small cell lung tumors. Study-wide context: The tumor set comprised several squamous cell carcinomas and over eight non-squamous carcinomas (plus 1 not otherwise specified). Study-level results: Identical dominant CDR3 beta clonotypes spanned tumor sites within a patient, beside site-unique high-frequency clones. Largely distinct from one individual patient to the next were the high-frequency T-cell receptor beta clonotypes.

Bulk tumor genomic DNA served as template, at roughly 600 ng per sample. Far-apart biopsies, several per primary tumor, were taken during surgery. Patients underwent curative surgery for non-small cell lung cancer (untreated and newly diagnosed). Curative-intent surgery was being performed on the donors, who were patients newly diagnosed with non-small cell lung cancer. Concerning this clonotype: The antigen is undetermined. This may stem from a read error, because a much larger clone lies one nucleotide away.

TCR beta CDR3 amplification used multiplex PCR with 32 V and 13 J primers. One entry per CDR3 protein results from TCRdb running MiXCR on the multiplex PCR reads. This table holds 20,000 to 25,000 distinct CDR3 sequences, 27% found once. The source is a man aged 40-55 years with non-small cell lung cancer. The sequenced sample was lung tumor tissue.

The CDR3 DNA is TGTGCCAGCTACCACGGGACAGGGGTCTACAATGAGCAGTTCTTC. As protein: CASYHGTGVYNEQFF. The chain joins TRBV18 to TRBJ2-1; 10 bases line up with TRBD1. The CDR3 has 15 amino acids. Germline-derived CDR1 and CDR2 are KGHSH and LQKENI. The ends lost 7 bases at V and 3 bases at J; junction bases unmatched: 6. The full variable domain, rest sourced from reference TRBV18 and TRBJ2-1, is NAGVMQNPRHLVRRRGQEARLRCSPMKGHSHVYWYRQLPEEGLKFMVYLQKENIIDESGMPKERFSAEFPKEGPSILRIQQVVRGDSAAYFCASYHGTGVYNEQFFGPGTRLTVL.